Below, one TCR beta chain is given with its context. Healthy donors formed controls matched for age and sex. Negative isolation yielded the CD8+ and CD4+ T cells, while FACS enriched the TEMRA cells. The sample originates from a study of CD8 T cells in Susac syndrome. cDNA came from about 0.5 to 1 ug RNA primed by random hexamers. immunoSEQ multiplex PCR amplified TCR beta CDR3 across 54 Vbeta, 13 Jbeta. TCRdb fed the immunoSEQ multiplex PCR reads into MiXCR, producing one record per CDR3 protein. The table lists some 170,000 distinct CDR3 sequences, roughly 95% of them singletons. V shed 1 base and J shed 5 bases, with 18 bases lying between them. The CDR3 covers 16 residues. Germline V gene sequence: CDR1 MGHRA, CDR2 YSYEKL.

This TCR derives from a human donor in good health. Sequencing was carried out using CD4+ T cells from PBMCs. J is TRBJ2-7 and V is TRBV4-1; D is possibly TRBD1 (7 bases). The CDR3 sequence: CASSQAPGQAGNEQYF. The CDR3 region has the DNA TGCGCCAGCAGCCAAGCTCCCGGACAGGCGGGAAACGAGCAGTACTTC.